Sequencing of this T cell receptor (beta chain) was carried out in a study of regulatory T cells in long-lasting Graves disease. Germline CDR1 MDHEN, CDR2 SYDVKM. The CDR3 consists of 12 residues. V was pared by 8 bases and J by 12 bases, with 14 bases between. Through Arm-PCR of CDR3 regions and iRepertoire HTBI primers, TCR beta libraries were built. TCRdb re-derived calls from the multiplex PCR reads in MiXCR, one entry per CDR3 protein. The sample contains about 430,000 distinct CDR3 sequences, over 20% of which appear only once. Time point of the sample: persistent/refractory GD, antithyroid drugs over 5 years with positive TRAb. Making the TCR library involved RNA that had been extracted from PBMCs. This clonotype was recorded at least ten times.

The source of this sequence is a female donor with Graves disease. The chain is built from TRBV28 and TRBJ1-6; no clear D. The sample in question was peripheral blood mononuclear cells (PBMCs), obtained when the disease was refractory, from a patient treated with antithyroid drugs. The CDR3 protein is CASVLTGLPLHF. The CDR3 region has the DNA TGTGCCAGCGTTTTGACCGGTTTACCCCTCCACTTT.